A selection of T cell receptor beta chains follows, all from one sample in a study of CD8 T cells in Susac syndrome. TCRdb recomputed calls from the immunoSEQ multiplex PCR reads with MiXCR, one row per CDR3 protein. The data show about 250,000 distinct CDR3 sequences, with roughly 95% seen just once and 0.06% to 0.08% held by the top ten. What was sequenced was CD4+ T cells from PBMCs. Receptors were obtained from a human donor with multiple sclerosis. Both conserved end residues are part of each CDR3. The D gene is left open where the match is weak. Rows give clone size only sometimes, using once, few, many, or a class for an expanded clone.

D	J	V	size	CDR3	DNA
NA	TRBJ2-1	TRBV27	NA	CASSSVRRGFF	TGTGCCAGCAGTTCGGTGAGAAGGGGATTCTTC
TRBD2	TRBJ2-1	TRBV28	NA	CASKAGGYNEQFF	TGTGCCAGCAAGGCGGGAGGCTACAATGAGCAGTTCTTC
NA	TRBJ2-3	TRBV5-1	NA	CASSLEAGKSTDTQYF	TGCGCCAGCAGCTTGGAGGCAGGGAAGAGCACAGATACGCAGTATTTT
NA	TRBJ1-1	TRBV6-1	NA	CASILPGENTEAFF	TGTGCCAGCATCCTACCAGGGGAAAACACTGAAGCTTTCTTT
TRBD2	TRBJ2-5	TRBV4-1	NA	CASSQDSLAGGETQYF	TGCGCCAGCAGCCAAGATTCCCTAGCGGGAGGAGAGACCCAGTACTTC
TRBD2	TRBJ2-1	TRBV11-3	NA	CASEQGTSGRADEQFF	TGTGCCAGCGAACAGGGGACTAGCGGGAGGGCGGATGAGCAGTTCTTC
TRBD1	TRBJ1-5	TRBV5-1	NA	CASSPFQGDQPQHF	TGCGCCAGCAGCCCTTTTCAGGGGGACCAGCCCCAGCATTTT
TRBD1	TRBJ2-7	TRBV7-9	NA	CASSLARRGSSYEQYF	TGTGCCAGCAGCTTAGCGCGCAGGGGGAGCTCCTACGAGCAGTACTTC
NA	TRBJ1-1	TRBV7-8	NA	CASSLGKNTEAFF	TGTGCCAGCAGCTTAGGCAAGAACACTGAAGCTTTCTTT
NA	TRBJ1-2	TRBV7-6	NA	CASSLRIGGPDGYTF	TGTGCCAGCAGTTTAAGGATCGGGGGTCCTGATGGCTACACCTTC
TRBD1	TRBJ2-4	TRBV13	NA	CASSPADRAKDIQYF	TGTGCCAGCAGCCCCGCGGACAGGGCAAAAGACATTCAGTACTTC
NA	TRBJ2-3	TRBV7-3	NA	CASSLIRTDTQYF	TGTGCCAGCAGCTTAATCCGGACAGATACGCAGTATTTT
NA	TRBJ1-1	TRBV6-2/TRBV6-3	once	CATLTVLNTEAFF	TGTGCCACCTTAACCGTCTTGAATACTGAAGCTTTCTTT
NA	TRBJ2-7	TRBV7-3	NA	CASSLEAGSSYEQYF	TGTGCCAGCAGCTTAGAGGCCGGGTCCTCCTACGAGCAGTACTTC
NA	TRBJ2-3	TRBV27	once	CASSPGVNTDTQYF	TGTGCCAGCAGCCCCGGGGTCAACACAGATACGCAGTATTTT
TRBD2	TRBJ2-2	TRBV5-1	NA	CASSSTSGANTGELFF	TGCGCCAGCAGCTCCACTAGCGGGGCGAACACCGGGGAGCTGTTTTTT
NA	TRBJ2-3	TRBV5-1	NA	CASSFNPRTDTQYF	TGCGCCAGCAGCTTTAACCCCCGCACAGATACGCAGTATTTT
NA	TRBJ2-3	TRBV7-9	once	CASSQWADTQYF	TGTGCCAGCAGCCAATGGGCTGATACGCAGTATTTT
TRBD1	TRBJ2-7	TRBV6-2/TRBV6-3	NA	CASSYSLLTGRFYEQYF	TGTGCCAGCAGTTACTCGCTACTGACAGGGAGATTCTACGAGCAGTACTTC
TRBD1	TRBJ2-1	TRBV7-9	NA	CASSLRGTAYNEQFF	TGTGCCAGCAGCTTAAGGGGGACAGCTTACAATGAGCAGTTCTTC
NA	TRBJ1-1	TRBV3-1	NA	CASSQRAAGTEAFF	TGTGCCAGCAGCCAACGGGCGGCGGGTACTGAAGCTTTCTTT
TRBD2	TRBJ2-5	TRBV6-1	once	CASRPSSGGFQETQYF	TGTGCCAGCAGGCCCTCTAGCGGGGGTTTCCAAGAGACCCAGTACTTC
NA	TRBJ2-1	TRBV2	NA	CASSELASSYNEQFF	TGTGCCAGCAGTGAGCTAGCGAGCTCCTACAATGAGCAGTTCTTC
NA	TRBJ2-3	TRBV5-1	NA	CASMEPRANTQYF	TGCGCCAGCATGGAACCCAGGGCGAATACGCAGTATTTT
NA	TRBJ1-1	TRBV7-3	NA	CASSLQGPGEAFF	TGTGCCAGCAGCCTACAGGGTCCGGGTGAAGCTTTCTTT
NA	TRBJ2-6	TRBV7-9	NA	CASIKSAAGANVLTF	TGTGCCAGCATCAAATCGGCTGCTGGGGCCAACGTCCTGACTTTC
NA	TRBJ1-1	TRBV4-1	NA	CASTPRELRTEAFF	TGCGCCAGCACCCCCAGGGAGCTGAGGACTGAAGCTTTCTTT
TRBD2	TRBJ2-2	TRBV28	NA	CASSSHLPSGTNTGELFF	TGTGCCAGCAGTTCCCACCTCCCTAGCGGGACAAACACCGGGGAGCTGTTTTTT
TRBD1	TRBJ2-7	TRBV2	NA	CASREPGQGGREQYF	TGTGCCAGCAGGGAGCCGGGACAGGGGGGCCGTGAGCAGTACTTC
TRBD1	TRBJ2-3	TRBV29-1	NA	CSVRDRVSDTQYF	TGCAGCGTTCGGGACAGGGTATCAGATACGCAGTATTTT
NA	TRBJ2-6	TRBV5-1	NA	CASSSPHSGANVLTF	TGCGCCAGCAGCTCCCCACACTCTGGGGCCAACGTCCTGACTTTC
TRBD2	TRBJ2-1	TRBV19	once	CASSILGLPNNEQFF	TGTGCCAGTAGTATTTTGGGACTACCAAACAATGAGCAGTTCTTC
NA	TRBJ2-3	TRBV6-1	NA	CASSLPLVGGSPGTQYF	TGTGCCAGCAGTCTGCCTCTGGTGGGAGGCTCCCCCGGTACGCAGTATTTT
NA	TRBJ2-2	TRBV7-6	NA	CASSPRRGTGELFF	TGTGCCAGCAGCCCAAGGAGGGGAACCGGGGAGCTGTTTTTT
TRBD1	TRBJ1-1	TRBV6-1	NA	CASSAKQGAGTEAFF	TGTGCCAGCAGTGCAAAACAGGGGGCAGGGACTGAAGCTTTCTTT
TRBD1	TRBJ2-4	TRBV6-2/TRBV6-3	NA	CASSYDRGASMVAKNIQYF	TGTGCCAGCAGTTATGACAGGGGGGCTTCGATGGTAGCCAAAAACATTCAGTACTTC
TRBD1	TRBJ2-3	TRBV5-1	NA	CASSFRQGRVPPDTQYF	TGCGCCAGCAGCTTCCGACAGGGGCGAGTCCCCCCAGATACGCAGTATTTT
NA	TRBJ2-3	TRBV5-1	NA	CASSSNTDTQYF	TGCGCCAGCAGCTCCAACACAGATACGCAGTATTTT
NA	TRBJ2-4	TRBV5-8	NA	CASSLGFGQLAKNIQYF	TGTGCCAGCAGCTTGGGCTTTGGACAGCTAGCCAAAAACATTCAGTACTTC
NA	TRBJ1-5	TRBV27	NA	CASSLIGNQPQHF	TGTGCCAGCAGTTTAATCGGCAATCAGCCCCAGCATTTT
TRBD2	TRBJ2-6	TRBV7-2	NA	CASSLAPTSGSGGANVLTF	TGTGCCAGCAGCTTAGCCCCGACTAGCGGGAGCGGTGGGGCCAACGTCCTGACTTTC
TRBD1	TRBJ1-2	TRBV6-1	few	CASSPPRDRGVYGYTF	TGTGCCAGCAGTCCACCCCGGGACAGGGGGGTCTATGGCTACACCTTC
NA	TRBJ2-7	TRBV6-2/TRBV6-3	NA	CASSYPWGNEQYF	TGTGCCAGCAGTTACCCTTGGGGGAACGAGCAGTACTTC
NA	TRBJ1-5	TRBV2	once	CASTGRNSNQPQHF	TGTGCCAGCACAGGTCGAAATAGCAATCAGCCCCAGCATTTT